This TCR beta chain was sequenced in a study of metastatic and nonmetastatic thyroid tumors. There are many counts of this clone. TCRdb re-analyzed the PCR reads through MiXCR. The sample yields roughly 35,000 clones, about a sixth seen once. V lost 0 bases and J lost 16, with 13 bases in between. CDR1 and CDR2 (germline): DFQATT, SNEGSKA (reference sequence). The CDR3 is made up of 11 amino acids. Among the patients, none had received any treatment before thyroid surgery. This chain links TRBV20-1 with TRBJ2-1, with TRBD1 as a possible D gene (5 bases). The TCR was taken from a female donor with papillary thyroid cancer or a benign thyroid nodule (not recorded which). Some clones in this sample may be carry-over from other donors' samples. The sample taken for sequencing was blood. CDR3 bases: TGCAGTGCTAGAGATCTAGGACAAACTTTCTTC. Its translation is CSARDLGQTFF.